This entry features one T cell receptor (beta chain) sequence. In the original processing: Amplified reference gene primers provided the basis for estimating nucleated cell counts. Method: immunoSEQ multiplex PCR; TCRdb's copy keeps in-frame clones and lacks some. Clone size and the V and J calls come from that table; the DNA yielded D and trimming. The sample shows some 140,000 clones, roughly 83% of them seen only once. This sample stems from a study of blood T cell repertoires in COVID-19. Study as a whole: Acute-phase and convalescent COVID-19 samples originated in the United States, Italy and Spain.

The germline V gene has CDR1 MNHEY and CDR2 SVGAGI. V trimming: 6 bases; J trimming: 6 bases; junction bases outside the gene matches: 7. This CDR3 contains 14 residues. The TCR was taken from a woman of 80 years or more with acute or convalescent COVID-19. The V gene is TRBV6-5, the J gene TRBJ1-5, with 8 bases lining up with TRBD1. Sequencing used peripheral blood. The DNA for the CDR3 is TGTGCCAGCAGGGGGACAGGCCATGCTCAGCCCCAGCATTTT. Translated: CASRGTGHAQPQHF.